This is a list of T cell receptor beta chains from one sample in a study of cytomegalovirus exposure and HLA in healthy donors. The assay was immunoSEQ multiplex PCR, and TCRdb's table has in-frame clones only and misses some. The sample shows some 150,000 clones, about two thirds of them seen only once. The sequencing input was PBMCs. The receptors stem from a man aged 50 to 60 in good health and CMV-seropositive. CDR3s include the opening cysteine and the closing phenylalanine or tryptophan. Fields, in order: D gene, clone size, J gene, V gene, CDR3 protein, CDR3 DNA. A D gene is named only where the DNA matches it firmly. The size field is filled for only some rows; it gives once, few, many or a size class.

D gene: -; clone size: -; J gene: TRBJ2-1; V gene: TRBV6-5; CDR3 protein: CASRTTGPSYNEQFF; CDR3 DNA: TGTGCCAGCAGGACGACAGGTCCATCCTACAATGAGCAGTTCTTC
D gene: -; clone size: -; J gene: TRBJ2-3; V gene: TRBV7-2; CDR3 protein: CASSLGGADTQYF; CDR3 DNA: TGTGCCAGCAGCTTAGGGGGGGCAGATACGCAGTATTTT
D gene: -; clone size: -; J gene: TRBJ1-2; V gene: TRBV6-6; CDR3 protein: CASSYPTGEATDGYTF; CDR3 DNA: TGTGCCAGCAGTTACCCGACGGGGGAAGCCACGGATGGCTACACCTTC
D gene: TRBD1; clone size: -; J gene: TRBJ1-3; V gene: TRBV6-5; CDR3 protein: CASSYRVPGQGSIYF; CDR3 DNA: TGTGCCAGCAGTTACCGGGTCCCGGGACAGGGCTCCATATATTTT
D gene: TRBD1; clone size: once; J gene: TRBJ1-2; V gene: TRBV27; CDR3 protein: CASSPSVTRDSNYGYTF; CDR3 DNA: TGTGCCAGCAGTCCCTCGGTGACTCGGGACAGTAACTATGGCTACACCTTC
D gene: -; clone size: -; J gene: TRBJ2-1; V gene: TRBV2; CDR3 protein: CASKDSPGHNEQFF; CDR3 DNA: TGTGCCAGTAAAGACAGCCCCGGACACAATGAGCAGTTCTTC
D gene: -; clone size: -; J gene: TRBJ1-2; V gene: TRBV7-2; CDR3 protein: CASSLARDTDFRYTF; CDR3 DNA: TGTGCCAGCAGCTTAGCCCGGGACACGGATTTCCGCTACACCTTC
D gene: TRBD1; clone size: -; J gene: TRBJ1-6; V gene: TRBV11-3; CDR3 protein: CASSPQTGGGNSPLHF; CDR3 DNA: TGTGCCAGCAGCCCTCAGACAGGGGGTGGAAATTCACCCCTCCACTTT
D gene: -; clone size: -; J gene: TRBJ1-2; V gene: TRBV7-9; CDR3 protein: CASSPQGNYGYTF; CDR3 DNA: TGTGCCAGCAGCCCACAGGGTAACTATGGCTACACCTTC
D gene: TRBD1; clone size: -; J gene: TRBJ2-2; V gene: TRBV6-5; CDR3 protein: CASSYDRGGTGELFF; CDR3 DNA: TGTGCCAGCAGTTACGACAGGGGGGGGACCGGGGAGCTGTTTTTT
D gene: -; clone size: -; J gene: TRBJ2-1; V gene: TRBV6-5; CDR3 protein: CASSKQGRLDNEQFF; CDR3 DNA: TGTGCCAGCAGTAAACAGGGGCGACTAGACAATGAGCAGTTCTTC
D gene: -; clone size: -; J gene: TRBJ1-1; V gene: TRBV4-1; CDR3 protein: CASSQDEGDEAFF; CDR3 DNA: TGCGCCAGCAGCCAAGATGAGGGGGATGAAGCTTTCTTT
D gene: -; clone size: -; J gene: TRBJ1-1; V gene: TRBV5-4; CDR3 protein: CASSPGLSGGTEAFF; CDR3 DNA: TGTGCCAGCAGCCCAGGACTTTCGGGAGGCACTGAAGCTTTCTTT
D gene: -; clone size: -; J gene: TRBJ1-2; V gene: TRBV6-1; CDR3 protein: CASSVSYGGIPNGYTF; CDR3 DNA: TGTGCCAGCAGTGTGAGTTACGGAGGCATACCTAATGGCTACACCTTC